The 19 T cell receptor beta chains listed next were all sequenced from one sample in a study of blood T cell repertoires in COVID-19. Measured with immunoSEQ multiplex PCR; TCRdb has only the in-frame clones, and not every one. The sample lists over 200,000 clones, about 90% occurring once. The sample taken for sequencing was peripheral blood. The receptors were sampled from a man aged 35 to 55 with active or convalescent COVID-19.

The chain has TRBV6-5 and TRBJ1-1, with D unresolved. The V gene lost 2 bases and the J gene lost 0 bases, with 4 bases spanning the gap. This CDR3 comprises 13 residues. CDR1 is MNHEY and CDR2 is SVGAGI in the germline V gene. As DNA, the CDR3 is TGTGCCAGCAGTTACAACATGAACACTGAAGCTTTCTTT. Protein sequence: CASSYNMNTEAFF.

The CDR3, as DNA: TGTGCGGGGGGGTTCAATCAGCCCCAGCATTTT. Its protein product is CAGGFNQPQHF. The chain employs TRBV28 and TRBJ1-5; D is perhaps TRBD1 (5 bases). Germline CDR1 is MDHEN and CDR2 is SYDVKM. The CDR3 extends over 11 amino acids.

CDR3 loop: CASSIYSADTQYF. CDR3 nucleotides: TGTGCCAGTAGTATCTATTCGGCAGATACGCAGTATTTT. This chain links TRBV19 with TRBJ2-3, with D unresolved. The V end was cut by 3 bases, the J end by 4 bases, with 8 bases between. The CDR3 loop spans 13 amino acids. From germline, CDR1 is LNHDA and CDR2 SQIVND (reference sequence).

This sequence joins TRBV19 and TRBJ2-3; TRBD1 agrees at 8 bases. CDR1 is LNHDA and CDR2 is SQIVND in the germline V gene (reference sequence). The CDR3 extends over 16 amino acids. J lost 2 bases, V lost 5 bases, and 9 bases had no gene match. CDR3 bases: TGTGCCAGTAGTGCGACAGGGGCTCGAATCACAGATACGCAGTATTTT. It yields the protein CASSATGARITDTQYF.

The gene calls are TRBV7-2 and TRBJ2-4; D not certain. The CDR3 extends over 13 amino acids. The germline V gene has CDR1 SGHTA and CDR2 FQGNSA. Trimming pared 9 bases from V and 0 bases from J, leaving 9 bases between. The CDR3 nucleotides read TGTGCCAGATCTCCCTTAGCCAAAAACATTCAGTACTTC. It is translated as CARSPLAKNIQYF.

This chain links TRBV9 with TRBJ2-3; 8 bases map to TRBD2. This CDR3 region has 13 residues. Germline V gene sequence: CDR1 SGDLS, CDR2 YYNGEE. The ends lost 4 bases at V and 5 bases at J; junction bases unmatched: 3. Here the CDR3 reads CASSLAGGDTQYF. The DNA of the CDR3 is TGTGCCAGCAGCCTCGCGGGAGGAGATACGCAGTATTTT.

This clone was picked up one time. The chain couples TRBV5-4 to TRBJ2-5; TRBD2 matches 15 bases. V was clipped by 2 bases and J by 3 bases; unmatched bases: 2. The V gene's germline CDR1 is SGHNT and CDR2 YYREEE (reference sequence). CDR3 length: 16 residues. This chain's CDR3 is CASSLGLAGGEETQYF. In DNA, the CDR3 is TGTGCCAGCAGCTTAGGACTAGCGGGAGGGGAAGAGACCCAGTACTTC.

This chain links TRBV6-6 with TRBJ2-1, with TRBD2 matching 7 bases. From germline, CDR1 is MNHNY and CDR2 SVGAGI (reference sequence). V lost 8 bases, J lost 8 bases, and 18 bases stayed unmatched. The CDR3 is 16 amino acids. The CDR3 loop is CASPPRASGPWDEQFF. In DNA form, the CDR3 reads TGTGCCAGCCCCCCCCGGGCTAGCGGACCCTGGGATGAGCAGTTCTTC.

This clone was seen only a few times. CDR3: CASSPAGGRGGSIGNQPQHF. CDR3 coding DNA: TGTGCCAGCTCACCCGCCGGGGGCAGGGGAGGGTCTATCGGCAATCAGCCCCAGCATTTT. The chain has TRBV18 and TRBJ1-5, with D perhaps TRBD1 (6 bases). V was shortened by 3 bases and J by 2 bases, with 26 bases between the two germline ends. The CDR3 runs 20 residues. Germline V gene data show CDR1 as KGHSH and CDR2 as LQKENI.

The chain recombines TRBV14 with TRBJ1-5; no definite D call. The V end was cut by 2 bases, the J end by 1 base, with 9 bases between. The CDR3 is 15 residues long. Germline V CDR1 and CDR2: SGHDN, FVKESK. The CDR3 DNA sequence: TGTGCCAGCAGCCAATCTAGTGGGAGCAATCAGCCCCAGCATTTT. Encoded protein: CASSQSSGSNQPQHF.

V and J are TRBV18 and TRBJ2-2; 7 bases are a match to TRBD1. Looked up from germline, CDR1 is KGHSH and CDR2 is LQKENI. V gave up 3 bases and J gave up 7 bases; unmatched junction bases: 11. CDR3 size: 16 residues. The CDR3 reads CASSPSGTVGNGELFF. Written as DNA, the CDR3 is TGTGCCAGCTCACCTTCCGGGACAGTGGGCAACGGGGAGCTGTTTTTT. The variable domain in full, with the rest retrieved from reference TRBV18 and TRBJ2-2, is NAGVMQNPRHLVRRRGQEARLRCSPMKGHSHVYWYRQLPEEGLKFMVYLQKENIIDESGMPKERFSAEFPKEGPSILRIQQVVRGDSAAYFCASSPSGTVGNGELFFGEGSRLTVL.

The V gene is TRBV5-1, the J gene TRBJ1-1; D remains ambiguous. Trimming removed 5 bases from V and 1 base from J, with 9 bases in between. Germline V gene sequence: CDR1 SGHRS, CDR2 YFSETQ. The CDR3 consists of 13 residues. DNA for the CDR3: TGCGCCAGCAGGTACAGCCAGAACACTGAAGCTTTCTTT. This codes for CASRYSQNTEAFF.

V and J are TRBV7-9 and TRBJ2-7, with 8 bases that match TRBD2. V shed 2 bases and J 4 bases; nucleotides not matched to a gene: 7. Per germline, CDR1 SEHNR and CDR2 FQNEAQ (reference sequence). The CDR3 totals 15 residues. CDR3 nucleotide sequence: TGTGCCAGCAGCTTAAGCGGGGCTAGCGGGTACGAGCAGTACTTC. Its protein is CASSLSGASGYEQYF.

This rearrangement joins TRBV11-2 to TRBJ2-3; perhaps TRBD1 as D (5 bases). This CDR3 is built from 16 residues. Germline CDR1 and CDR2: SGHAT and FQNNGV. V lost 3 bases and J lost 4, with 17 bases in between. The CDR3 is CASSFPPGIGADTQYF. As DNA, the CDR3 is TGTGCCAGCAGCTTTCCCCCAGGGATTGGGGCAGATACGCAGTATTTT.

This chain's CDR3 is CASSAQGSSSGNTIYF. CDR3 DNA sequence: TGTGCCAGCAGCGCCCAGGGCTCCTCCTCTGGAAACACCATATATTTT. The chain joins TRBV9 to TRBJ1-3; TRBD1 is a possible D gene (5 bases). The CDR3 totals 16 residues. Trimming left V 3 bases short and J 0 bases short, with 13 bases between. Per the germline V gene, CDR1 is SGDLS and CDR2 is YYNGEE.

This chain connects TRBV7-2 to TRBJ1-1; D is unresolved. This CDR3 spans 11 amino acids. Germline V gene sequence: CDR1 SGHTA, CDR2 FQGNSA. Trimming removed 5 bases from V and 3 bases from J, with 4 bases in between. The CDR3 is CASSPYTEAFF. CDR3 nucleotide sequence: TGTGCCAGCAGCCCTTACACTGAAGCTTTCTTT.

CDR3 DNA: TGCGCCAGCAGCTACCGGGACAGGGGGAGGATGGGTCAAGAGACCCAGTACTTC. It is translated as CASSYRDRGRMGQETQYF. The chain joins TRBV5-1 to TRBJ2-5, with 11 nucleotides matching TRBD1. Germline CDR1 and CDR2: SGHRS and YFSETQ. The CDR3 covers 18 residues. The J segment lost 2 bases and the V segment lost 3 bases, leaving 12 bases of the junction unmatched.

The V and J genes are TRBV28 and TRBJ2-5; possibly TRBD2 for D (6 bases). Germline V gives CDR1 MDHEN, CDR2 SYDVKM. With 8 bases removed from V and 3 bases from J, the gap between germline ends came to 13 bases. The CDR3 covers 13 residues. CDR3: CASEEGVEETQYF. Here the CDR3 DNA reads TGTGCCAGCGAGGAGGGCGTGGAAGAGACCCAGTACTTC.

The chain carries TRBV2 and TRBJ2-4; 8 nucleotides agree with TRBD1. Germline V CDR1 and CDR2: SNHLY, FYNNEI. Trimming at V came to 10 bases and at J to 0 bases, leaving 5 bases not matched to a gene. This CDR3 is 14 amino acids long. The CDR3 DNA reads TGTGCCACCGGGACAGGTTTAGCCAAAAACATTCAGTACTTC. It yields the protein CATGTGLAKNIQYF.